This entry concerns a single T cell receptor beta chain. TCRdb's copy holds only in-frame clones and misses some; the assay was immunoSEQ multiplex PCR. The sample holds around 70,000 clones, just under 95% seen once. This sample is drawn from a study of T cell changes during pregnancy in multiple sclerosis. The CDR3 extends over 14 amino acids. Germline V gives CDR1 SGHAT, CDR2 FQNNGV. The junction had 3 bases not matched to a gene; V was cut back by 2 bases and J by 2 bases. The receptor's source is a female donor with multiple sclerosis, enrolled in a pregnancy study. The chain employs TRBV11-2 and TRBJ2-7, with TRBD1 matching 7 bases. The sequencing here drew on peripheral blood, taken in the second trimester of pregnancy. CDR3 DNA: TGTGCCAGCAGCTTATGGACAGGACCCTACGAGCAGTACTTC. Translated: CASSLWTGPYEQYF. The entire variable domain, with the rest obtained from reference TRBV11-2 and TRBJ2-7, is as follows: EAGVAQSPRYKIIEKRQSVAFWCNPISGHATLYWYQQILGQGPKLLIQFQNNGVVDDSQLPKDRFSAERLKGVDSTLKIQPAKLEDSAVYLCASSLWTGPYEQYFGPGTRLTVT.